The 10 T cell receptor beta chains listed next were all sequenced from one sample in a study of blood T cell repertoires in COVID-19. Using immunoSEQ multiplex PCR, the repertoire was profiled, and TCRdb retains in-frame clones only, with some absent. The table shows hundreds of thousands of clones, with more than 75% occurring only once. Sequenced sample: peripheral blood. The receptors here all came from a woman aged 18-29 years who had recovered from COVID-19.

The genes are TRBV20-1 and TRBJ1-3, with unresolved D. CDR1 is DFQATT and CDR2 is SNEGSKA in the germline V gene (reference sequence). The V and J ends lost 8 bases and 0 bases respectively, with 5 bases between them. The length of the CDR3 is 11 residues. CDR3 sequence reads: CSTSSGNTIYF. The CDR3 DNA reads TGCAGTACGAGCTCTGGAAACACCATATATTTT.

This chain links TRBV11-2 with TRBJ1-1; weak D call: TRBD1 (6 bases). Germline assignment: CDR1 SGHAT and CDR2 FQNNGV. CDR3 size: 16 residues. The V end was cut by 5 bases, the J end by 2 bases, with 18 bases between. For the CDR3, the DNA is TGTGCCAGCAGCCTGGGCGGGGGGGGCCTAAACACTGAAGCTTTCTTT. Residues: CASSLGGGGLNTEAFF.

The chain employs TRBV4-3 and TRBJ2-1; 10 nucleotides agree with TRBD1. CDR3 length: 16 residues. Per the germline V gene, CDR1 is LGHNA and CDR2 is YSLEER. V trimming: 5 bases; J trimming: 2 bases; junction bases outside the gene matches: 6. CDR3 nucleotide sequence: TGCGCCAGCAGCTTGACAGGGGGCTTCACCTACAATGAGCAGTTCTTC. Encoded protein: CASSLTGGFTYNEQFF.

The table lists this clone with a few counts. The chain has TRBV6-2 or TRBV6-3 and TRBJ2-1; maybe TRBD2 (6 bases). V lost 4 bases and J 0 bases, leaving 10 bases between the germline ends. The V gene's germline CDR1 is MNHEY and CDR2 SVGEGT. The CDR3 consists of 15 residues. The CDR3 nucleotides are TGTGCCAGCAGTTCTAGCGAGAGCTCCTACAATGAGCAGTTCTTC. It encodes CASSSSESSYNEQFF.

The chain combines TRBV5-8 with TRBJ2-1; 8 bases match TRBD1. Germline V lookup: CDR1 SGHTS, CDR2 YDEGEE. The length of the CDR3 is 15 residues. V dropped 4 bases and J dropped 6; count of bases not matched to a gene: 9. This chain's CDR3 is CASSDGQGAVNEQFF. The DNA of the CDR3 is TGTGCCAGCAGCGACGGACAGGGTGCGGTCAATGAGCAGTTCTTC. Supplemented by reference TRBV5-8 and TRBJ2-1, the full variable domain reads EAGVTQSPTHLIKTRGQQATLRCSPISGHTSVYWYQQALGLGLQFLLWYDEGEERNRGNFPPRFSGRQFPNYSSELNVNALELEDSALYLCASSDGQGAVNEQFFGPGTRLTVL.

This chain uses TRBV6-2 or TRBV6-3 with TRBJ2-7; 10 bases agree with TRBD1. With V trimmed by 6 bases and J by 2 bases, 7 bases remained unmatched. The germline CDR1 and CDR2 sequences are MNHEY and SVGEGT. This CDR3 is 15 amino acids long. CDR3 protein: CASSLGQGGTYEQYV. The CDR3 bases are TGTGCCAGCAGCCTAGGACAGGGGGGGACCTACGAGCAGTACGTC.

The rearrangement joins TRBV6-5 to TRBJ2-2, with D perhaps matching TRBD2 (7 bases). The CDR3 has 15 amino acids. Trimming removed 0 bases at V and 6 bases at J, with 11 bases between. Germline lookup yields CDR1 MNHEY and CDR2 SVGAGI. The CDR3: CASSYSWGGAGELFF. The CDR3 coding sequence is TGTGCCAGCAGTTACTCGTGGGGGGGCGCCGGGGAGCTGTTTTTT.

The CDR3 sequence: CAARGQGDEQYV. The CDR3 DNA follows: TGTGCCGCTAGGGGACAGGGGGACGAGCAGTACGTC. This chain links TRBV10-3 with TRBJ2-7; TRBD1 matches at 11 bases. V lost 11 bases and J lost 5; bases outside the gene matches: 5. CDR3 length: 12 amino acids. In germline, CDR1 is ENHRY, CDR2 SYGVKD.

This clone was seen a handful of times. The chain carries TRBV12-3 or TRBV12-4 and TRBJ1-4; no reliable D call. V was cut by 4 bases and J by 4 bases, with 4 bases left in between. CDR3 length: 12 amino acids. The CDR3 spells CASSSYNEKLFF. The CDR3 coding sequence is TGTGCCAGCAGTTCGTATAATGAAAAACTGTTTTTT.

This clone was detected only once. The chain is built from TRBV19 and TRBJ2-5; weak D call: TRBD2 (6 bases). Per the germline V gene, CDR1 is LNHDA and CDR2 is SQIVND (reference sequence). CDR3 size: 14 residues. The V end lost 5 bases, the J end lost 4 bases, and 14 bases lay between the germline ends. DNA for the CDR3: TGTGCCAGTAGTCCCCGGACTACAGGAGAGACCCAGTACTTC. This gives the protein CASSPRTTGETQYF.